This entry concerns a single TCR beta chain. Sequencing used immunoSEQ multiplex PCR; TCRdb keeps in-frame clones, though not all of them. The repertoire holds some 2 million clones, with 95% as singletons. The data were obtained in a study of shared clonotypes between healthy human individuals. All of the donors resided in Nashville, Tennessee, and each was a Caucasian adult. Input material: naive CD4+ T cells sorted from blood. The subset: CD45RA+ positively selected. The sequence derives from a man between 18 and 29 years old in good health.

Written as DNA, the CDR3 is TGTGCCACCAGCGATCAACTAGCGGGGGGGTTTGGAAGCACAGATACGCAGTATTTT. Residues: CATSDQLAGGFGSTDTQYF. The chain combines TRBV15 with TRBJ2-3; 13 bases are shared with TRBD2. CDR1 is LNHNV, CDR2 YYDKDF, per germline (reference sequence). V shed 5 bases and J 0 bases; nucleotides not matched to a gene: 11. The CDR3 runs 19 residues.